Below, 29 T cell receptor beta chains from the same sample are listed, as sequenced in a study of post-analysis software for immune sequencing data. The study, taken as a whole, reports: TRBV5-6, TRBV5-1 and TRBV20-1 were among five TRBV segments more frequent in patients than controls.

For these TCRs, the target antigens are not known. cDNA libraries for TCR beta contained unique molecular identifiers. TCRdb recomputed calls from the PCR reads with MiXCR, one row per CDR3 protein. Of 750,000 to 950,000 distinct CDR3 sequences in the sample, about 53% were seen once. The sequenced sample was blood. These receptors were taken from a girl under 18 with multiple sclerosis.

The chain carries TRBV4-1 and TRBJ1-2, with D unclear. V was trimmed by 0 bases and J by 6 bases, leaving 14 bases between them. CDR1 is MGHRA, CDR2 YSYEKL, per germline. The CDR3 contains 15 residues. Written as DNA, the CDR3 is TGCGCCAGCAGCCAAGATTGGTCGAGGGCCGATGGCTACACCTTC. It encodes CASSQDWSRADGYTF.

This clonotype has a handful of counts. This chain connects TRBV24-1 to TRBJ2-1; unclear D gene. The CDR3 has 19 residues. The germline gives CDR1 KGHDR, CDR2 SFDVKD. V dropped 0 bases and J dropped 3 bases, with 20 bases sitting between them. CDR3 sequence reads: CATSDLQIPLAECYNEQFF. In DNA, the CDR3 is TGTGCCACCAGTGATTTGCAAATACCCCTGGCAGAATGCTACAATGAGCAGTTCTTC.

This clonotype came up a few times. The CDR3 sequence is CSASGGVSGYTF. The CDR3 coding sequence is TGCAGTGCTAGTGGCGGCGTAAGTGGCTACACCTTC. The rearrangement joins TRBV20-1 to TRBJ1-2; no definite D call. Germline V lookup: CDR1 DFQATT, CDR2 SNEGSKA (reference sequence). The CDR3 totals 12 residues. V was trimmed by 3 bases and J by 7 bases, leaving 12 bases between them.

There are a few counts of this clonotype. Written as DNA, the CDR3 is TGCGCCAGCAGGTGGACTAGCGGGGTTTGGGATGAGCAGTTCTTC. Translated, it gives CASRWTSGVWDEQFF. The V and J genes are TRBV5-1 and TRBJ2-1, with 12 bases aligning to TRBD2. V lost 5 bases and J lost 8; bases outside the gene matches: 8. CDR3 size: 15 residues. CDR1 is SGHRS, CDR2 YFSETQ, per germline.

CDR3 sequence (DNA): TGTGCCAGCGTCCTTCCGAGGAGCAGCGGTTGGGGGGGGACCCAGTACTTC. Its protein is CASVLPRSSGWGGTQYF. The chain couples TRBV7-9 to TRBJ2-7; TRBD2 aligns across 7 bases. The DNA end favors TRBJ2-5, so the J call may be wrong. The CDR3 contains 17 residues. Germline CDR1 reads SEHNR; CDR2 reads FQNEAQ (reference sequence).

This clonotype was counted between two and nine times. V usage is TRBV5-1 and J usage is TRBJ1-2; TRBD1 aligns across 9 bases. CDR3 length equals 14 residues. Trimming at V came to 5 bases and at J to 6 bases, leaving 8 bases not matched to a gene. Germline V gives CDR1 SGHRS, CDR2 YFSETQ. The CDR3 reads CASRTTGGRDGYTF. CDR3 DNA: TGCGCCAGCAGGACTACAGGGGGCAGGGATGGCTACACCTTC.

J is TRBJ1-2 and V is TRBV6-2 or TRBV6-3; D is unclear. The CDR3 consists of 12 residues. The ends were cut back, 3 bases at V and 6 bases at J, with 8 bases in the middle. Germline CDR1 and CDR2: MNHEY and SVGEGT. The CDR3 coding sequence is TGTGCCAGCAGTTATCCCGGGCATGGCTACACCTTC. This codes for CASSYPGHGYTF.

Only a few counts were recorded for this clonotype. This rearrangement joins TRBV6-6 to TRBJ2-7, with D maybe TRBD1 (6 bases). The J call may be in error: the DNA end matches TRBJ2-5 better. The CDR3 has 13 amino acids. CDR1 MNHNY and CDR2 SVGAGI come from the germline V gene (reference sequence). The CDR3 coding sequence is TGTGCCAGCAGTTTCTACAGGGAAGAGACCCAGTACTTC. Protein product: CASSFYREETQYF.

The chain has TRBV5-1 and TRBJ2-1, with 12 bases lining up with TRBD2. J was trimmed by 6 bases and V by 0 bases; bases with no gene match: 4. The germline V gene has CDR1 SGHRS and CDR2 YFSETQ. This CDR3 contains 16 residues. The CDR3 spells CASSLAASGGANEQFF. In DNA, the CDR3 is TGCGCCAGCAGCTTGGCCGCTAGCGGGGGGGCCAATGAGCAGTTCTTC.

The chain employs TRBV29-1 and TRBJ2-1; 9 positions match TRBD1. CDR3 length: 14 amino acids. CDR1 and CDR2 (germline): SQVTM, ANQGSEA. The ends lost 1 base at V and 4 bases at J; junction bases unmatched: 2. Here the CDR3 reads CSVEGGQGYNEQFF. As DNA, the CDR3 is TGCAGCGTTGAAGGTGGACAGGGGTACAATGAGCAGTTCTTC.

The chain uses TRBV29-1 and TRBJ1-2; TRBD1 matches at 11 bases. This CDR3 comprises 15 residues. Germline V CDR1 and CDR2: SQVTM, ANQGSEA. J was trimmed by 5 bases and V by 1 base; bases with no gene match: 6. The CDR3 loop reads CSVEALGQGEYGYTF. The CDR3, as DNA: TGCAGCGTTGAAGCTTTGGGACAGGGGGAGTATGGCTACACCTTC.

The J gene is TRBJ2-7, the V gene TRBV6-5, with a tentative D call TRBD2 (6 bases). The V end lost 0 bases, the J end lost 0 bases, and 9 bases lay between the germline ends. Looked up from germline, CDR1 is MNHEY and CDR2 is SVGAGI. The CDR3 length is 15 residues. CDR3 in DNA: TGTGCCAGCAGTTACTCTCGTAGCGGCTCCTACGAGCAGTACTTC. Translating gives CASSYSRSGSYEQYF.

This clonotype was found a few times. The CDR3 sequence is CASRLGGVPYNEQFF. The DNA for the CDR3 is TGTGCCAGCAGGCTTGGTGGGGTCCCCTACAATGAGCAGTTCTTC. The rearrangement joins TRBV3-1 to TRBJ2-1; D is uncertain. CDR3 length: 15 residues. The germline V gene encodes CDR1 LGHDT and CDR2 YNNKEL (reference sequence). V was shortened by 6 bases and J by 2 bases, with 14 bases between the two germline ends.

The chain carries TRBV7-9 and TRBJ2-6; 7 nucleotides align to TRBD1. CDR1 and CDR2 (germline): SEHNR, FQNEAQ (reference sequence). CDR3 size: 19 residues. V shed 0 bases, J shed 0 bases, and the junction held 8 bases outside the gene matches. CDR3 in DNA: TGTGCCAGCAGCTTAGCGGCCCCGGGACAGTCCTCTGGGGCCAACGTCCTGACTTTC. This codes for CASSLAAPGQSSGANVLTF. Based on the CDR3 plus reference TRBV7-9 and TRBJ2-6, the full variable domain is DTGVSQNPRHKITKRGQNVTFRCDPISEHNRLYWYRQTLGQGPEFLTYFQNEAQLEKSRLLSDRFSAERPKGSFSTLEIQRTEQGDSAMYLCASSLAAPGQSSGANVLTFGAGSRLTVL.

The V call is TRBV12-3 or TRBV12-4, the J call TRBJ2-1; 9 positions match TRBD2. V was clipped by 5 bases and J by 3 bases; unmatched bases: 2. The CDR3 covers 14 residues. For the CDR3, the DNA is TGTGCCAGCAGTCCTAGCGGGAACTACAATGAGCAGTTCTTC. Its protein is CASSPSGNYNEQFF.

J is TRBJ2-5 and V is TRBV20-1, with 14 bases identical to TRBD2. CDR1 is DFQATT and CDR2 is SNEGSKA in the germline V gene (reference sequence). The CDR3 sequence is 15 residues long. V was clipped by 2 bases and J by 7 bases; unmatched bases: 6. In nucleotides, the CDR3 is TGCAGTGCTAGACGGGGACTAGCGGGGGTGGGGACCCAGTACTTC. This translates into CSARRGLAGVGTQYF.

The chain is built from TRBV12-3 or TRBV12-4 and TRBJ1-1; unclear D gene. Trimming shortened V by 11 bases and J by 2 bases, and 12 bases separated the two germline ends. This CDR3 is 12 amino acids long. CDR3 region: CASMAFNTEAFF. DNA for the CDR3: TGTGCCTCGATGGCTTTTAACACTGAAGCTTTCTTT.

The chain joins TRBV15 to TRBJ2-5, with unresolved D. The V and J ends lost 0 bases and 5 bases respectively, with 13 bases between them. The CDR3 is 15 amino acids. Germline values: CDR1 LNHNV, CDR2 YYDKDF (reference sequence). The CDR3, as DNA: TGTGCCACCAGCAGAGACAAAGCAGGACGGGAGACCCAGTACTTC. It encodes CATSRDKAGRETQYF.

The chain uses TRBV5-1 and TRBJ1-5, with D possibly being TRBD1 (6 bases). Per the germline V gene, CDR1 is SGHRS and CDR2 is YFSETQ. Trimming shortened V by 4 bases and J by 1 base, and 12 bases separated the two germline ends. The CDR3 is made up of 15 amino acids. This chain's CDR3 is CASSLTGASNQPQHF. The CDR3 DNA reads TGCGCCAGCAGCCTGACAGGAGCAAGCAATCAGCCCCAGCATTTT.

This clonotype occurred a few times. The chain recombines TRBV20-1 with TRBJ2-1, with D perhaps given as TRBD1 or TRBD2 (5 bases each). Trimming left V 7 bases short and J 0 bases short, with 7 bases between. Germline CDR1 is DFQATT and CDR2 is SNEGSKA (reference sequence). The CDR3 consists of 12 residues. This chain's CDR3 is CSGGSSYNEQFF. The CDR3 DNA follows: TGCAGTGGGGGGAGCTCCTACAATGAGCAGTTCTTC.

The gene calls are TRBV4-1 and TRBJ1-2, with 7 bases aligning to TRBD1. The CDR3 loop spans 14 amino acids. Germline V CDR1 and CDR2: MGHRA, YSYEKL. V shed 10 bases and J 5 bases; nucleotides not matched to a gene: 13. The CDR3 coding sequence is TGCGCCATTCGAGACAGGGCTAAACCGTATGGCTACACCTTC. This gives the protein CAIRDRAKPYGYTF.

The J gene is TRBJ1-2, the V gene TRBV20-1; D ambiguous. V was shortened by 4 bases and J by 0 bases, with 12 bases between the two germline ends. Germline V gives CDR1 DFQATT, CDR2 SNEGSKA (reference sequence). The CDR3 is 14 residues long. CDR3: CSAISASANYGYTF. The CDR3 region has the DNA TGCAGTGCTATTTCCGCCTCAGCTAACTATGGCTACACCTTC.

A few counts support this clonotype. The chain carries TRBV20-1 and TRBJ2-1, with D possibly TRBD2 on 6 matching bases. The V end was cut by 6 bases, the J end by 8 bases, with 17 bases between. CDR3 length equals 13 residues. Germline CDR1 DFQATT, CDR2 SNEGSKA (reference sequence). In DNA, the CDR3 is TGCAGTGCGCTAACGGGGGATTTCCATGAGCAGTTCTTC. Its translation: CSALTGDFHEQFF.

V is TRBV12-3 or TRBV12-4 and J is TRBJ1-2; D remains ambiguous. V lost 4 bases and J lost 8, with 14 bases in between. The length of the CDR3 is 13 residues. The CDR3 nucleotides are TGTGCCAGCAGTTCTAGCTTAATCGGGGGCTACACCTTC. Translation: CASSSSLIGGYTF.

On this clonotype itself: A read error may account for a junction end that differs from germline. The V call is TRBV7-7, the J call TRBJ2-5; D not resolved. CDR3 length: 14 amino acids. Germline V gene lookup returns CDR1 SSHAT and CDR2 FNYEAQ (reference sequence). CDR3 region: CASSLGLLRETQYF. The CDR3 region has the DNA TGTGCTAGCAGCTTAGGATTACTAAGGGAGACCCAGTACTTC.

CDR3 loop: CASSNRDIRAFF. DNA for the CDR3: TGTGCCAGCAGCAACAGGGATATCAGGGCTTTCTTT. The chain carries TRBV2 and TRBJ1-1, with TRBD1 as a possible D gene (6 bases). Germline CDR1 reads SNHLY; CDR2 reads FYNNEI. The V and J ends lost 6 bases and 11 bases respectively, with 16 bases between them. The CDR3 has 12 amino acids.

This clonotype was counted only a few times. V and J are TRBV7-2 and TRBJ2-3; D remains unclear. Per the germline V gene, CDR1 is SGHTA and CDR2 is FQGNSA. V gave up 1 base and J gave up 1 base, with 9 bases separating them. The CDR3 runs 15 residues. CDR3 in amino acids: CASSLGFTRTDTQYF. The CDR3 coding sequence is TGTGCCAGCAGCTTAGGGTTCACGCGCACAGATACGCAGTATTTT.

The chain employs TRBV10-3 and TRBJ2-7; 8 nucleotides line up with TRBD1. The V and J ends lost 6 bases and 4 bases, in that order; junction bases with no gene match: 8. The CDR3 extends over 14 amino acids. Germline V gene sequence: CDR1 ENHRY, CDR2 SYGVKD. CDR3 in amino acids: CAIRDRQGLYEQYF. The CDR3 DNA sequence: TGTGCCATCAGGGACAGACAGGGGTTGTACGAGCAGTACTTC.

The chain joins TRBV11-3 to TRBJ2-5; D ambiguous. Trimming removed 3 bases from V and 0 bases from J, with 5 bases in between. The CDR3 has 13 amino acids. From germline, CDR1 is SGHNT and CDR2 YENEEA. The CDR3 here is CASSFIHQETQYF. The DNA for the CDR3 is TGTGCCAGCAGCTTTATCCACCAAGAGACCCAGTACTTC.